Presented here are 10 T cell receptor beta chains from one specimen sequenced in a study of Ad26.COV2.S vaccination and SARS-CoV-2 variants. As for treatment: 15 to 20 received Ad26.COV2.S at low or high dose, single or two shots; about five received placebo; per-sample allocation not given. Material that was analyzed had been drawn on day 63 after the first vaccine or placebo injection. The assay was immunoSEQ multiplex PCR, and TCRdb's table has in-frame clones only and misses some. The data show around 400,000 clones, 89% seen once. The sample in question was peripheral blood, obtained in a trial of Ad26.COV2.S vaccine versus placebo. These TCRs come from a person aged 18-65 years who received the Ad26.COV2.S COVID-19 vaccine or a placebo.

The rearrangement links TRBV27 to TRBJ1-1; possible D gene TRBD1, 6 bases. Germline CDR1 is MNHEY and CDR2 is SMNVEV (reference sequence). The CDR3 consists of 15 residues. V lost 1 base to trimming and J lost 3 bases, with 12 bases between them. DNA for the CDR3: TGTGCCAGCAGTTTATTGGCAGGGGAGGACACTGAAGCTTTCTTT. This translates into CASSLLAGEDTEAFF.

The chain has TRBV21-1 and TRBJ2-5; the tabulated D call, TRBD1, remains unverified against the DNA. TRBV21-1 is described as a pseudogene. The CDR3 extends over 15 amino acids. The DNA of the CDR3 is TGTGCCAGCAGCGCATACCAGACAGTCCAAGAGACCCAGTACTTC. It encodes CASSAYQTVQETQYF.

Here the CDR3 DNA reads TGTGCTAGTGGTTTGGTACAGGGGGAACTAGCCAAAAACATTCAGTACTTC. Encoded protein: CASGLVQGELAKNIQYF. This chain uses TRBV12-5 with TRBJ2-4, with TRBD1 identical over 8 bases. Germline CDR1 LGHNT, CDR2 FRNRAP. Germline trimming cut 0 bases from V and 0 bases from J; bases unmatched to any gene: 4. The CDR3 spans 17 residues.

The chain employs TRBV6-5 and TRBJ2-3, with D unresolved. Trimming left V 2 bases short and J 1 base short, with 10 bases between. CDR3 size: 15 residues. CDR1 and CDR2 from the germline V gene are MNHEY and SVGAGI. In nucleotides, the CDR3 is TGTGCCAGCAGTTACGGGCGGAGTGGCACAGATACGCAGTATTTT. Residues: CASSYGRSGTDTQYF.

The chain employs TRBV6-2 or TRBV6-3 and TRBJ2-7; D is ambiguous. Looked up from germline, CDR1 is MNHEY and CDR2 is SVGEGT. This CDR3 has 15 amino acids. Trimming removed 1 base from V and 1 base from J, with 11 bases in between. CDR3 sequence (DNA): TGTGCCAGCAGTTACTTTTGGCTAGGGTCCTACGAGCAGTACTTC. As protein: CASSYFWLGSYEQYF.

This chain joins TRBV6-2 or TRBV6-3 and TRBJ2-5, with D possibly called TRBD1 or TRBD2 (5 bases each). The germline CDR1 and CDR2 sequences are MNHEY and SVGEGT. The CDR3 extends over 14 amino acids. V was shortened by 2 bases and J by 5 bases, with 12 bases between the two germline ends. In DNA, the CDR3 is TGTGCCAGCAGTTACGGGGACGTGGGGGAGACCCAGTACTTC. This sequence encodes CASSYGDVGETQYF.

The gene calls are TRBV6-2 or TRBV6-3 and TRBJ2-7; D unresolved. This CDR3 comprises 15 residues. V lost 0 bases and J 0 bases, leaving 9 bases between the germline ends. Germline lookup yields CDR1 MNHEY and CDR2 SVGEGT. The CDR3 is CASSYSSPSSYEQYF. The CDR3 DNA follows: TGTGCCAGCAGTTACTCGAGTCCAAGCTCCTACGAGCAGTACTTC.

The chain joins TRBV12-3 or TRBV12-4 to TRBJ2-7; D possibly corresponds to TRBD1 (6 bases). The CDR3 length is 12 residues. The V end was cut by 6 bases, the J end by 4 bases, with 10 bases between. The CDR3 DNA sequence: TGTGCCAGCAGCAAGACAGGTTACGAGCAGTACTTC. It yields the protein CASSKTGYEQYF.

CDR3 DNA sequence: TGTGCCAGCAGCCAAGATCTCTATGGCTACACCTTC. Its protein product is CASSQDLYGYTF. V is TRBV14 and J is TRBJ1-2; D is unresolved. Germline V gene sequence: CDR1 SGHDN, CDR2 FVKESK. The CDR3 covers 12 residues. V was shortened by 0 bases and J by 4 bases, with 3 bases between the two germline ends.

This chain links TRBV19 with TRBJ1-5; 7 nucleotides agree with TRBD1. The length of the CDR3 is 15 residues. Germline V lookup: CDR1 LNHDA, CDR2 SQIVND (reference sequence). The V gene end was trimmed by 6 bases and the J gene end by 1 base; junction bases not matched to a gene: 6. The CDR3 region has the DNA TGTGCCAGTAGGGGACAGCTTCTAAGCAATCAGCCCCAGCATTTT. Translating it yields CASRGQLLSNQPQHF. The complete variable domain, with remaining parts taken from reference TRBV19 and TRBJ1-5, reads DGGITQSPKYLFRKEGQNVTLSCEQNLNHDAMYWYRQDPGQGLRLIYYSQIVNDFQKGDIAEGYSVSREKKESFPLTVTSAQKNPTAFYLCASRGQLLSNQPQHFGDGTRLSIL.